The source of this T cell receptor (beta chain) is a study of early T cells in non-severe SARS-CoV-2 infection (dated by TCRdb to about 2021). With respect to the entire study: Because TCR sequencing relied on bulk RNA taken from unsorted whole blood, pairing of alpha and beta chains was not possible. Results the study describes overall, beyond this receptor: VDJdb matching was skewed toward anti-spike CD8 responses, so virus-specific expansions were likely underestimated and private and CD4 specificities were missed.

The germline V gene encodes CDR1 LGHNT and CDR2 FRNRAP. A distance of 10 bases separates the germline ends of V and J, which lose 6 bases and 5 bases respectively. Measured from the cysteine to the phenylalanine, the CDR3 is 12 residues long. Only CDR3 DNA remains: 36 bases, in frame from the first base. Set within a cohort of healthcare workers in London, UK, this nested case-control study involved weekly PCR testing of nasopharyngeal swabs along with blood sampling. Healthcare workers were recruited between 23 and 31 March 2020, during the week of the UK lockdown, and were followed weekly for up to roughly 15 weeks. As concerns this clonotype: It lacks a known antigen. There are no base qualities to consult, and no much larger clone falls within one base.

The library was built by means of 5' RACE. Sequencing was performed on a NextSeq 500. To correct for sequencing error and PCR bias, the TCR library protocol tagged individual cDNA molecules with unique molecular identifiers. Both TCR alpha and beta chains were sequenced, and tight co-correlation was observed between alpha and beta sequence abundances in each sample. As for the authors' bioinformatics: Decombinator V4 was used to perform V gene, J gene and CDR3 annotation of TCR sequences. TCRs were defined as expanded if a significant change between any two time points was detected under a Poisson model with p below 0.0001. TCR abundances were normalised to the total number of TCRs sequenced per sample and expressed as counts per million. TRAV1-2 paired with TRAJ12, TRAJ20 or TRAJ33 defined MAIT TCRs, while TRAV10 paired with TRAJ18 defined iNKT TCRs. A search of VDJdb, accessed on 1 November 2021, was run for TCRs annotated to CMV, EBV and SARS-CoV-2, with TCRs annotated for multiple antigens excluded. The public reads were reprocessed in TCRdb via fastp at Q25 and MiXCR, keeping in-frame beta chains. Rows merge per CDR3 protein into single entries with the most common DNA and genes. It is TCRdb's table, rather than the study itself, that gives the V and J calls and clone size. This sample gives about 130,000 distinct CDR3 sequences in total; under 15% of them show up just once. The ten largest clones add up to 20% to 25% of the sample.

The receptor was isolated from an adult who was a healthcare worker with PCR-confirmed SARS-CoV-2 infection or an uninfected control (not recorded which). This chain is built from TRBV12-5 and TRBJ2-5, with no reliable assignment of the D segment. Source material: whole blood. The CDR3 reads CASGPMGETQYF. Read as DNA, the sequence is TGTGCTAGTGGCCCAATGGGTGAGACCCAGTACTTC.